Listed here is a single TCR beta chain. Many counts were recorded for this clonotype. Its antigen remains undetermined. Qualities for individual bases were not recorded, and no much larger clone is one base off. After removal of 4 bases from V and 4 bases from J, the junction retains 2 bases not matched to a gene. Taken from the germline V gene (reference sequence), the CDR1 and CDR2 loops are LGHDT and YNNKEL. CDR3 length: 14 amino acids, cysteine to phenylalanine. Only the CDR3 portion is preserved as DNA: 42 bases, with reading frame beginning at the first base. Every donor was a healthy Caucasian. The twin cohort consisted of three pairs of female monozygotic twins, all aged roughly 18 to 30 years. CD4+ and CD8+ T cell populations were isolated with positive isolation kits from Invitrogen. The data are from a study of identical twins (dated by TCRdb to between 2015 and 2016). General notes on the study: TCR alpha and beta repertoires from monozygotic twins, unrelated adults of various ages and cord blood were deep-sequenced to test whether fetal clonotypes persist. To rule out contamination, replicate twin experiments were performed at different times with different library preparation protocols.

Broader findings and caveats from the paper: Invariant T cells such as MAIT and iNKT could partly confound zero-insertion analyses, though diverse VJ usage argued against this for most clonotypes. Because the same donors could not be followed over many years, the conclusions depended on cross-sectional statistical analysis. A weaker excess of twin sharing was found in beta out-of-frame sequences because the signal-to-noise ratio was lowered by fewer shared sequences. In monozygotic twins, recombination models systematically underestimated out-of-frame TCR alpha sharing, but the models matched the sharing seen between unrelated individuals. Compared with coincidental sharing between unrelated individuals, an excess of low generation-probability sequences was observed among out-of-frame TCR alpha sequences shared between twins. Fewer insertions were carried by abundant cord blood beta clonotypes; a weaker similar trend was observed in young adult naive repertoires, while no such trend was observed in memory repertoires.

Library preparation used 5' RACE. The data were produced on an Illumina HiSeq 2000. Template switching added a universal primer binding site, and the final cDNA carried a unique molecular identifier that allowed TCR cDNA molecules to be counted accurately. Specific primers in the conserved constant-segment region were used to synthesize first-strand cDNA for TCR alpha and beta chains. To control for contamination, each cDNA library was double barcoded with a SMART-Mk sample barcode plus Illumina barcodes. TruSeq adapter sequences, together with Illumina sample barcodes, were added in two successive PCR steps. TCR alpha and beta cDNA libraries were sequenced on the Illumina HiSeq platform with custom primers. The paper's data handling went like this. Raw reads were processed with MiGEC to extract unique molecular identifiers, and MiXCR was used to determine CDR3 positions. For each individual, recombination models were inferred using an EM algorithm with the repgenHMM and IGoR tools. Shared clonotype analysis was performed with the tcR package in R, normalizing sharing by the product of cloneset sizes. Out-of-frame nonproductive sequences were analyzed to study raw recombination free of thymic and clonal selection effects. The public reads were quality trimmed at Q25 with fastp and then assembled into clones with MiXCR by TCRdb, keeping productive beta chains. Each CDR3 protein appears once, grouped with its most common genes and DNA. These V and J calls derive from TCRdb rather than the authors' analysis. This sample is represented by a few hundred thousand distinct CDR3 sequences; 13% to 15% of them were singletons. The ten largest clonotypes hold roughly 0.42% of the sample.

Separately, the same data were catalogued under a study of yellow fever vaccine responses in identical twins. As the second paper documents: The T cell response to vaccination in identical twins was reported by the authors to appear partly convergent and partly personalized. Focusing on identical twins, the study followed the T cell clones that responded to the vaccine, and did so with precision.

The sample was CD4+ T cells sorted from blood. The sequence joins TRBV3-1 to TRBJ2-2; TRBD1 fits 8 bases in the junction. The TCR sequence derives from a woman between 18 and 30 years old in good health. The DNA sequence is as follows: TGTGCCAGCAGCCGGACAGGGTCCACCGGGGAGCTGTTTTTT. Its translation is CASSRTGSTGELFF.